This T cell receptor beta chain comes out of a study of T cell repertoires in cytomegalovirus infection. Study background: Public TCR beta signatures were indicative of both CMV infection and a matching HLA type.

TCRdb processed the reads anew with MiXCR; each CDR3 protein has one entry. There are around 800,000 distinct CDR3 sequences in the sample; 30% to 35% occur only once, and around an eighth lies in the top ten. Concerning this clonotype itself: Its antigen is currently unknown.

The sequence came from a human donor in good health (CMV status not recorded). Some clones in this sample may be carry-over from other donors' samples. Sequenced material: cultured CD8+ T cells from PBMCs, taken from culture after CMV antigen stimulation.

Written as DNA, the CDR3 is TGTGCCAGTAGGGGGGTGTCAAATGAGCAGTTCTTC. This encodes CASRGVSNEQFF. The rearrangement uses TRBV19 and TRBJ2-1; the D call may be TRBD1 or TRBD2 (5 bases each). The germline CDR1 and CDR2 sequences are LNHDA and SQIVND (reference sequence). There are 12 residues in the CDR3. Trimming left V 6 bases short and J 7 bases short, with 10 bases between.